The source of this T cell receptor (beta chain) is a study of human T cells and chemical hapten exposure. Study summary: Sensitization was performed using 2% DPC on a roughly 2 cm by roughly 2 cm upper inner arm skin site. Study results and caveats: TCRs at a frequency above 1 in 1000 stayed unchanged with DPC sensitization. Expanded TCRs formed significantly more large CDR3 similarity clusters than controls.

Concerning this clonotype: Its antigen is as yet unknown.

Noted time point: pre-sensitization, week 0. Treatment here: therapeutic diphenylcyclopropenone sensitization with weekly scalp DPC. Attachment of unique molecular identifiers to individual cDNA molecules was performed in the library. TCRdb reprocessed the RACE reads with MiXCR, giving one entry per CDR3 protein. The sample includes about 380,000 distinct CDR3 sequences, roughly 5% of them seen just once. This receptor was taken from a woman aged 50 to 65 with alopecia areata. Some clones in this sample may be carry-over from other donors' samples. The specimen comprised whole blood, sampled in connection with sensitization to the hapten diphenylcyclopropenone (DPC).

Written as DNA, the CDR3 is TGCAGCGCCGAGGATCGGATTCGGCAGTATTTT. Amino acids: CSAEDRIRQYF. This chain connects TRBV29-1 to TRBJ2-3, with D unresolved. The CDR3 runs to 11 residues. The germline CDR1 and CDR2 sequences are SQVTM and ANQGSEA. V dropped 7 bases and J dropped 11 bases, with 16 bases sitting between them.